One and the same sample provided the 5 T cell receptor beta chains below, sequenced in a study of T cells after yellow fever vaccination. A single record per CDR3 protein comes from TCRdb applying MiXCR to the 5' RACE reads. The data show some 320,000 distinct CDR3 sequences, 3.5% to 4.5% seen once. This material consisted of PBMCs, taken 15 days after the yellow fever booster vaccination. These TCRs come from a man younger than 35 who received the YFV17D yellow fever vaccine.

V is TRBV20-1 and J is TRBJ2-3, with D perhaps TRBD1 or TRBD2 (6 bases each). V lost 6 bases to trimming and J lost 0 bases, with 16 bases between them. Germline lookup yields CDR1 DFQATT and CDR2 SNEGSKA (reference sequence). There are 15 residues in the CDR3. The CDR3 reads CSARDIDRSTDTQYF. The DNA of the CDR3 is TGCAGTGCGCGGGACATCGACCGTAGCACAGATACGCAGTATTTT.

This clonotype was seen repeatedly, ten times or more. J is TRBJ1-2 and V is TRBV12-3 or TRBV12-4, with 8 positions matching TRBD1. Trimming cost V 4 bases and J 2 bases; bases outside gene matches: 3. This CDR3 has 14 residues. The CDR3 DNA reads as TGTGCCAGCAGTTCGGGACAGGCAAACTATGGCTACACCTTC. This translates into CASSSGQANYGYTF.

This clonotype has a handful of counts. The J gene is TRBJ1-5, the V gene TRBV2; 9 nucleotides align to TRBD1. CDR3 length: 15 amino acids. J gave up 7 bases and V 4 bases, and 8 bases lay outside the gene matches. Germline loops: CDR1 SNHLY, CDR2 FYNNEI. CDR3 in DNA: TGTGCCAGCAGTGCCATAGGACAGGGGCGGCAGCCCCAGCATTTT. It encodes CASSAIGQGRQPQHF.

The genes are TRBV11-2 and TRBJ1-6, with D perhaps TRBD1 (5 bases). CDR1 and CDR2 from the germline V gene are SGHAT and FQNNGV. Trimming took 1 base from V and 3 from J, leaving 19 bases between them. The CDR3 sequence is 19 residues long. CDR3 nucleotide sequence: TGTGCCAGCAGCTTAGTACATCGGGCAGGGCCAATCTATAATTCACCCCTCCACTTT. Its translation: CASSLVHRAGPIYNSPLHF.

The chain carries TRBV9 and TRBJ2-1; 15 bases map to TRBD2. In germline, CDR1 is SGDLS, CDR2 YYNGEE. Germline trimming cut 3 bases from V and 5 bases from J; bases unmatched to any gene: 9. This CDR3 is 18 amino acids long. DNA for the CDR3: TGTGCCAGCAGCGATCAGGGACTAGCGGGGGGCCAGGACAATGAGCAGTTCTTC. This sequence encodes CASSDQGLAGGQDNEQFF.